The T cell receptor (beta chain) described here comes from a study of T cells in Graves' hyperthyroidism and ophthalmopathy. To note about this clonotype: Antigen unknown. This may be a read error, as it is one base from a much larger clone.

Findings and limits, study-wide: A model using 13 V-J features told ophthalmopathy apart from stable hyperthyroidism.

The J segment lost 4 bases and the V segment lost 5 bases, leaving 7 bases of the junction unmatched. The CDR3 is 14 residues long. RNA transcripts served as the template for amplifying TCR beta CDR3 regions. Researchers ran a first-round RT-PCR on the TCR CDR3 using the HTBI primer set. MiXCR, run by TCRdb on the multiplex PCR reads, gives a single entry per CDR3 protein. The sample includes under 350,000 distinct CDR3 sequences, around 15% seen only once; the top ten take 7% to 9.5%. The clonotype originates from a woman aged 40 to 49 with Graves' hyperthyroidism. This sequence joins TRBV12-3 or TRBV12-4 and TRBJ1-1, with 7 bases matching TRBD1. Sequenced sample: blood. The CDR3 protein is CASSPYRGSTEAFF. CDR3 bases: TGTGCCAGCAGTCCATACAGGGGAAGCACTGAAGCTTTCTTT.